This T cell receptor beta chain was sequenced during a study of shared clonotypes between healthy human individuals. The V gene end was trimmed by 1 base and the J gene end by 4 bases; junction bases not matched to a gene: 6. The germline gives CDR1 KGHSH, CDR2 LQKENI. The CDR3 covers 15 residues. A split of CD4+ cells into CD45RA+ naive and CD45RA-negative memory subsets was performed. TCRdb's table, derived via immunoSEQ multiplex PCR, lists solely in-frame clones and lacks some. The data show fewer than 1.8 million clones, approximately 98.5% seen once. The sample comprised naive CD4+ T cells sorted from blood. Subset in this sample: CD45RA+ positively selected. The source is a man younger than 40 in good health. The rearrangement uses TRBV18 and TRBJ2-5, with TRBD2 matching 7 bases. The CDR3 spells CASSPRRELGETQYF. The CDR3 DNA reads TGTGCCAGCTCACCACGGCGGGAGCTGGGAGAGACCCAGTACTTC. Full variable domain (missing parts from reference TRBV18 and TRBJ2-5): NAGVMQNPRHLVRRRGQEARLRCSPMKGHSHVYWYRQLPEEGLKFMVYLQKENIIDESGMPKERFSAEFPKEGPSILRIQQVVRGDSAAYFCASSPRRELGETQYFGPGTRLLVL.